The 26 T cell receptor beta chains reported below all come from one sample, sequenced in a study of CD8 T cells in ankylosing spondylitis (dated by TCRdb to the late 2010s). The method behind the library was 5' RACE. The sequencer listed for this sample is Illumina HiSeq 2500. TCRdb applied fastp at Q25 and MiXCR to the public reads, then kept only in-frame beta chains. Rows matching on CDR3 protein sequence are summarized as one entry with the most common DNA and genes. The sample data list 150,000 to 200,000 distinct CDR3 sequences, and roughly 31% of these were observed just once. Jointly, the top ten make up about 5.5% of the sample. Material: synovial fluid, either unsorted or a sorted T cell fraction (not recorded which). The source of these receptors is a male donor with ankylosing spondylitis.

J is TRBJ2-1 and V is TRBV3-1; D is perhaps TRBD2 (6 bases). Germline V CDR1 and CDR2: LGHDT, YNNKEL (reference sequence). There are 15 residues in the CDR3. Trimming took 4 bases from V and 4 from J, leaving 14 bases between them. CDR3 DNA sequence: TGTGCCAGCAGCCCTAGCGACAGAAGTTACAATGAGCAGTTCTTC. It translates to CASSPSDRSYNEQFF.

A single count supports this clonotype. The chain carries TRBV20-1 and TRBJ2-2; D is possibly TRBD2 (6 bases). V lost 6 bases to trimming and J lost 4 bases, with 12 bases between them. Germline-derived CDR1 and CDR2 are DFQATT and SNEGSKA (reference sequence). The CDR3 loop spans 13 amino acids. CDR3 in DNA: TGCAGTGCCCTCGGCGGGGTCACCGGGGAGCTGTTTTTT. Translating it yields CSALGGVTGELFF.

This clonotype showed up just a few times. This chain joins TRBV15 and TRBJ2-5; D is uncertain. Germline assignment: CDR1 LNHNV and CDR2 YYDKDF (reference sequence). The CDR3 is 15 amino acids. V was trimmed by 0 bases and J by 2 bases, leaving 10 bases between them. The CDR3: CATSRDRAFQETQYF. CDR3 coding DNA: TGTGCCACCAGCAGAGATCGGGCATTTCAAGAGACCCAGTACTTC.

This clonotype was detected a few times. The rearrangement links TRBV4-1 to TRBJ2-1; D might be TRBD1 (6 bases). This CDR3 region has 15 residues. Trimming took off 4 bases at V and 6 bases at J, with 16 bases between the two ends. Looked up from germline, CDR1 is MGHRA and CDR2 is YSYEKL. The CDR3: CASSRQYRVGNEQFF. The CDR3 nucleotides read TGCGCCAGCAGCCGCCAATACAGGGTGGGCAATGAGCAGTTCTTC.

This clonotype turned up a few times. The rearrangement links TRBV10-3 to TRBJ2-3; a weak D match, TRBD1 (5 bases). Trimming took 6 bases from V and 1 from J, leaving 8 bases between them. CDR1 and CDR2 (germline): ENHRY, SYGVKD. This CDR3 contains 13 residues. The CDR3 region is CAIRDTRTDTQYF. CDR3 nucleotides: TGTGCCATCAGGGACACACGCACAGATACGCAGTATTTT.

J is TRBJ1-1 and V is TRBV12-3 or TRBV12-4; D perhaps matches TRBD1 (6 bases). The V end was cut by 5 bases, the J end by 0 bases, with 16 bases between. CDR3 size: 16 residues. This CDR3 reads CASSPAGELMNTEAFF. The CDR3 coding sequence is TGTGCCAGCAGTCCAGCAGGGGAATTAATGAACACTGAAGCTTTCTTT.

There are a few counts of this clonotype. The gene calls are TRBV6-2 or TRBV6-3 and TRBJ1-2; the D is unclear. In germline, CDR1 is MNHEY, CDR2 SVGEGT. This CDR3 is built from 14 residues. Trimming cost V 5 bases and J 4 bases, with 14 bases left between them. This chain's CDR3 is CASSRTAELYGYTF. The CDR3 region has the DNA TGTGCCAGCAGTAGGACGGCAGAGCTCTATGGCTACACCTTC.

DNA of the CDR3: TGCGCCAGCAGCTTGGGGGGGACAGGGGACAATGAGCAGTTCTTC. Encoded protein: CASSLGGTGDNEQFF. The genes are TRBV5-1 and TRBJ2-1; 10 bases align to TRBD1. CDR3 size: 15 residues. V lost 0 bases and J lost 5; bases outside the gene matches: 2. Germline V gene lookup returns CDR1 SGHRS and CDR2 YFSETQ.

This clonotype has a handful of counts. V and J are TRBV20-1 and TRBJ2-7; TRBD1 agrees at 9 bases. Germline V gene sequence: CDR1 DFQATT, CDR2 SNEGSKA (reference sequence). Trimming cost V 6 bases and J 5 bases; bases outside gene matches: 11. This CDR3 comprises 14 residues. CDR3: CSALGQGRAHEQYF. The CDR3 coding sequence is TGCAGTGCCCTTGGACAGGGGAGGGCCCACGAGCAGTACTTC.

V and J are TRBV6-5 and TRBJ1-2, with a weak D call TRBD1 (6 bases). The CDR3 is 13 residues long. Trimming pared 0 bases from V and 4 bases from J, leaving 6 bases between. The germline CDR1 and CDR2 sequences are MNHEY and SVGAGI. In nucleotides, the CDR3 is TGTGCCAGCAGTTACTCAGGGGGCTATGGCTACACCTTC. This gives the protein CASSYSGGYGYTF.

Turning to this clonotype: A read error may produce the germline difference seen at one junction end. The chain joins TRBV12-3 or TRBV12-4 to TRBJ2-5; 7 bases fit TRBD1. The CDR3 sequence is 13 residues long. Here the CDR3 reads CTSRRGGAETQYF. CDR3 coding DNA: TGTACCAGCAGGAGAGGGGGCGCCGAGACCCAGTACTTC.

The V call is TRBV25-1, the J call TRBJ1-1; the D gene is possibly TRBD1 (6 bases). Trimming removed 5 bases from V and 1 base from J, with 17 bases in between. Germline lookup yields CDR1 MGHDK and CDR2 SYGVNS. This CDR3 has 16 residues. CDR3 nucleotides: TGTGCCAGCAGTAACGGGTGGGACATTGCGAACACTGAAGCTTTCTTT. It translates to CASSNGWDIANTEAFF.

The chain joins TRBV5-1 to TRBJ1-4; D unresolved. V was trimmed by 4 bases and J by 0 bases, leaving 13 bases between them. CDR1 SGHRS and CDR2 YFSETQ come from the germline V gene. The CDR3 length is 16 residues. In DNA form, the CDR3 reads TGCGCCAGCAGCCCCCAACCCGGTTCAACTAATGAAAAACTGTTTTTT. Its translation is CASSPQPGSTNEKLFF. Complete variable domain (other parts from reference TRBV5-1 and TRBJ1-4): KAGVTQTPRYLIKTRGQQVTLSCSPISGHRSVSWYQQTPGQGLQFLFEYFSETQRNKGNFPGRFSGRQFSNSRSEMNVSTLELGDSALYLCASSPQPGSTNEKLFFGSGTQLSVL.

This clonotype has a handful of counts. The V gene is TRBV7-2, the J gene TRBJ2-5; the D gene is possibly TRBD2 (6 bases). Germline V gives CDR1 SGHTA, CDR2 FQGNSA. V was cut by 6 bases and J by 6 bases, with 11 bases left in between. The CDR3 totals 12 residues. The CDR3: CASSRDSKTQYF. CDR3 bases: TGTGCCAGCAGTAGGGACTCGAAGACCCAGTACTTC.

The chain links TRBV6-2 or TRBV6-3 to TRBJ1-5; D is ambiguous. Germline loops: CDR1 MNHEY, CDR2 SVGEGT. This CDR3 is 16 amino acids long. V was cut by 6 bases and J by 0 bases, with 15 bases left in between. CDR3 coding DNA: TGTGCCAGCAGCACTCAAGCTATTTATAGCAATCAGCCCCAGCATTTT. It encodes CASSTQAIYSNQPQHF.

V usage is TRBV30 and J usage is TRBJ1-1, with D possibly being TRBD1 (5 bases). Trimming shortened V by 4 bases and J by 0 bases, and 18 bases separated the two germline ends. Germline V CDR1 and CDR2: GTSNPN, SVGIG (reference sequence). CDR3 length: 16 residues. The CDR3 sequence is CAWITGSKPLNTEAFF. In nucleotides, the CDR3 is TGTGCCTGGATAACAGGTTCTAAGCCTCTGAACACTGAAGCTTTCTTT.

This clonotype was picked up a small number of times. V is TRBV5-1 and J is TRBJ1-1; the match to TRBD1 covers 7 bases. Trimming at V came to 5 bases and at J to 2 bases, leaving 6 bases not matched to a gene. The germline CDR1 and CDR2 sequences are SGHRS and YFSETQ. CDR3 length equals 14 residues. CDR3 in DNA: TGCGCCAGCAGACCAGGGGGTAGTAACACTGAAGCTTTCTTT. Translation: CASRPGGSNTEAFF.

This clonotype occurred a few times. The rearrangement uses TRBV20-1 and TRBJ2-7; D might be TRBD1 (6 bases). Germline values: CDR1 DFQATT, CDR2 SNEGSKA (reference sequence). V was shortened by 6 bases and J by 2 bases, with 17 bases between the two germline ends. The CDR3 has 14 residues. CDR3 sequence: CSAQSGVGTYEQYF. As DNA, the CDR3 is TGCAGTGCCCAGTCAGGGGTTGGCACCTACGAGCAGTACTTC.

The gene calls are TRBV5-1 and TRBJ2-3, with D perhaps TRBD1 or TRBD2 (5 bases each). Trimming stripped 3 bases from V and 3 bases from J, with 17 bases between. Germline assignment: CDR1 SGHRS and CDR2 YFSETQ. The CDR3 sequence is 16 residues long. Written as DNA, the CDR3 is TGCGCCAGCAGCTCCTCCGGGACCCCCAGGACAGATACGCAGTATTTT. It yields the protein CASSSSGTPRTDTQYF.

As for this clonotype: One base away lies a much larger clone, so this may be a sequencing read error. The chain carries TRBV12-3 or TRBV12-4 and TRBJ1-2, with TRBD1 matching 7 bases. The trim removed 6 bases at V and 10 bases at J, leaving 8 bases unmatched. The CDR3 contains 12 residues. This CDR3 reads CASRKTGHDYTF. As DNA, the CDR3 is TGTGCCAGCAGGAAGACAGGGCATGACTACACCTTC.

This clonotype was observed many times. Written as DNA, the CDR3 is TGTGCCAGCTGCCCAGCGGGGATCAATGAGCAGTTCTTC. It is translated as CASCPAGINEQFF. The chain is built from TRBV2 and TRBJ2-1; 7 bases align to TRBD2. V dropped 8 bases and J dropped 6; count of bases not matched to a gene: 7. From germline, CDR1 is SNHLY and CDR2 FYNNEI. The length of the CDR3 is 13 residues.

The chain couples TRBV20-1 to TRBJ1-6, with D maybe TRBD1 (5 bases). Trimming removed 0 bases from V and 7 bases from J, with 19 bases in between. CDR1 is DFQATT, CDR2 SNEGSKA, per germline (reference sequence). This CDR3 has 17 residues. This chain's CDR3 is CSARDGSWGRTNSPLHF. CDR3 bases: TGCAGTGCTAGAGATGGTTCCTGGGGCAGAACGAATTCACCCCTCCACTTT.

This clonotype has only a few counts. The chain is built from TRBV20-1 and TRBJ1-1; 7 bases match TRBD1. CDR3 size: 16 residues. CDR1 DFQATT and CDR2 SNEGSKA come from the germline V gene (reference sequence). V lost 3 bases, J lost 1 base, and 11 bases stayed unmatched. The CDR3 here is CSARPIQGRWNTEAFF. Here the CDR3 DNA reads TGCAGTGCTAGGCCCATACAGGGGCGGTGGAACACTGAAGCTTTCTTT.

This clonotype was seen a few times. This chain uses TRBV5-1 with TRBJ2-7; D ambiguous. Germline loops: CDR1 SGHRS, CDR2 YFSETQ. Trimming took off 5 bases at V and 2 bases at J, with 17 bases between the two ends. The CDR3 loop spans 15 amino acids. The CDR3 protein is CASRGIDQPPYEQYF. The CDR3 DNA reads TGCGCCAGCAGAGGAATTGACCAGCCTCCCTACGAGCAGTACTTC.

This clonotype was seen only a few times. The V and J genes are TRBV25-1 and TRBJ2-3, with D unresolved. The CDR3 runs 14 residues. V was cut by 5 bases and J by 0 bases, with 9 bases left in between. In germline, CDR1 is MGHDK, CDR2 SYGVNS. The CDR3 is CASSPDSSTDTQYF. DNA of the CDR3: TGTGCCAGCAGTCCCGATTCTAGCACAGATACGCAGTATTTT.

J is TRBJ2-3 and V is TRBV5-1, with a tentative D call TRBD2 (5 bases). The CDR3 has 15 amino acids. V lost 2 bases to trimming and J lost 2 bases, with 12 bases between them. Germline CDR1 SGHRS, CDR2 YFSETQ. The CDR3 coding sequence is TGCGCCAGCAGCTTAATCGGGGAAAACACAGATACGCAGTATTTT. Translating gives CASSLIGENTDTQYF.